The sequence of this TCR beta chain was determined in a study of blood T cells in healthy people across ages. General observations from the study: Long-lived donors had more naive CD4+ cells and higher diversity than aged donors.

Per the germline V gene, CDR1 is SNHLY and CDR2 is FYNNEI. This CDR3 comprises 14 residues. The J segment lost 4 bases and the V segment lost 3 bases, leaving 3 bases of the junction unmatched. The use of a sample-barcoded 5' primer and a J-beta primer mix characterized a second PCR of 7 to 11 cycles. TCRdb ran MiXCR on the 5' RACE reads and lists one entry per CDR3 protein. The sample consists of roughly 1,100,000 distinct CDR3 sequences, about 23% of them appearing once. For this clonotype: The antigen is undetermined.

This sample was also put to use in a study of T cells of mothers and their children.

This receptor was identified in a girl aged 2 to 9 in good health. Sequenced: blood. The rearrangement links TRBV2 to TRBJ1-2, with 9 bases matching TRBD1. Written as DNA, the CDR3 is TGTGCCAGCAGTGATAGACAGGGGGGCTATGGCTACACCTTC. Its translation: CASSDRQGGYGYTF.